This section outlines one T cell receptor beta chain sequence together with its context. Antigen unknown. This sample is drawn from a study of blood T cells in healthy people across ages. Broader study findings: Naive T cell percentage and TCR beta diversity correlated strongly.

A second roughly 7 to 11 cycle PCR used barcoded and J-beta primers. MiXCR, run by TCRdb on the 5' RACE reads, gives a single entry per CDR3 protein. The repertoire consists of over a million distinct CDR3 sequences, with 55% to 75% occurring once and the leading ten covering 6.7%. V lost 4 bases to trimming and J lost 0 bases, with 14 bases between them. The germline V gene has CDR1 MNHEY and CDR2 SMNVEV (reference sequence). The CDR3 covers 16 residues. This sequence joins TRBV27 and TRBJ2-3; no firm D call. This sequence was found in a young man in good health. Sequencing input: blood. This chain's CDR3 is CASSSWNYPSTDTQYF. CDR3 in DNA: TGTGCCAGCAGTTCGTGGAACTACCCTAGCACAGATACGCAGTATTTT.